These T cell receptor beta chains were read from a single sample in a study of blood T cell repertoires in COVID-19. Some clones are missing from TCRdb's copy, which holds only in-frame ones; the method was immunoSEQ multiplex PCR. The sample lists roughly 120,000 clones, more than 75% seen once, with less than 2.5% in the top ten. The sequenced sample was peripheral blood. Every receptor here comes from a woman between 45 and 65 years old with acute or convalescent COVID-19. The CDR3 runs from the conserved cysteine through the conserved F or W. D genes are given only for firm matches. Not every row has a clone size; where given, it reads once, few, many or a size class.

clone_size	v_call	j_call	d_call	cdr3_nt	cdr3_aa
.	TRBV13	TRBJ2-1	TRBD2	TGTGCCAGCAGCTTAAGCGGGGGTGACAATGAGCAGTTCTTC	CASSLSGGDNEQFF
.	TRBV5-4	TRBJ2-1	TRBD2	TGTGCCAGCAGCTTGGAGCGGGAGGGCCTAGATGAGCAGTTCTTC	CASSLEREGLDEQFF
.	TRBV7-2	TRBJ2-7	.	TGTGCCAGCAGCTCAAGCCCTAGCCCCACAGCCTACGAGCAGTACTTC	CASSSSPSPTAYEQYF
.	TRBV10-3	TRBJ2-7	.	TGTGCCATCCATGACACAGGATACTACGAGCAGTACTTC	CAIHDTGYYEQYF
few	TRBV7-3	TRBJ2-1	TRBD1	TGTGCCAGCAGCGTCGGGACAGGACCCTACAATGAGCAGTTCTTC	CASSVGTGPYNEQFF
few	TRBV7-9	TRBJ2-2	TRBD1	TGTGCCAGCAGGCCCACAGGGGTCACCGGGGAGCTGTTTTTT	CASRPTGVTGELFF
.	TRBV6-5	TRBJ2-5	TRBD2	TGTGCCAGCAGTTACGTTGGCGGGGGGGAGGAGACCCAGTACTTC	CASSYVGGGEETQYF
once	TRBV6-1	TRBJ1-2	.	TGTGCCAGCAGTGAACAAGTACAGGCTAACTATGGCTACACCTTC	CASSEQVQANYGYTF
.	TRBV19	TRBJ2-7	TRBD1	TGTGCCAGTAGTATCCGGGGACAGGGGGGGTACGAGCAGTACTTC	CASSIRGQGGYEQYF
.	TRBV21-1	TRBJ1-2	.	TGTGCCAGCAGCAAGCGGACAGGCCCCAGCGGCTACACCTTC	CASSKRTGPSGYTF
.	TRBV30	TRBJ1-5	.	TGTGCCTGGAGTGCAGGGGAGTTTAGCAATCAGCCCCAGCATTTT	CAWSAGEFSNQPQHF
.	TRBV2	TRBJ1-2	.	TGTGCCAGCAGTGATGCGGGTTGGGGCTACACCTTC	CASSDAGWGYTF
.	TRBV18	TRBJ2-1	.	TGTGCCAGCTCACCAGCGCCGACTACTCAGCACAATGAGCAGTTCTTC	CASSPAPTTQHNEQFF
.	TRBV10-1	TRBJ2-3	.	TGCGCCAGCAGTGAGTCTGTAGGCGGAGGCACAGATACGCAGTATTTT	CASSESVGGGTDTQYF
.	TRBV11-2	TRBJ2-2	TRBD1	TGTGCCAGCGCAACCGGGACAGGGGATCCCACCGGGGAGCTGTTTTTT	CASATGTGDPTGELFF
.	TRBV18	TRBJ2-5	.	TGTGCCAGCTCACTAGTTAGCCAAGAGACCCAGTACTTC	CASSLVSQETQYF
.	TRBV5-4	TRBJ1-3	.	TGTGCCAGCAGCTTGGTTGCCAGGATCTCTGGAAACACCATATATTTT	CASSLVARISGNTIYF
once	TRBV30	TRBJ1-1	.	TGTGCCTGGAGTGTAACTGGGGCCGGCACTGAAGCTTTCTTT	CAWSVTGAGTEAFF
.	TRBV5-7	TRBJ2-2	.	TGTGCCAGCAGGCCCGAGACAGCGAACACCGGGGAGCTGTTTTTT	CASRPETANTGELFF
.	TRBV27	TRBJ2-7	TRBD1	TGTGCCAGCAGTTACTCAGGGGGAAGCTACGAGCAGTACTTC	CASSYSGGSYEQYF
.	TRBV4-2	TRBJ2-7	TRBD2	TGTGCCAGCAGCCAAGAATATAGCGGGGAAGGTTACGAGCAGTACTTC	CASSQEYSGEGYEQYF
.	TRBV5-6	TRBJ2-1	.	TGTGCCAGCAGCCCGCCGGAGCGGCCCTTAAATTACAATGAGCAGTTCTTC	CASSPPERPLNYNEQFF
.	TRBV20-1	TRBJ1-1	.	TGCAGTGCAGGCGGGCCCACTGAAGCTTTCTTT	CSAGGPTEAFF